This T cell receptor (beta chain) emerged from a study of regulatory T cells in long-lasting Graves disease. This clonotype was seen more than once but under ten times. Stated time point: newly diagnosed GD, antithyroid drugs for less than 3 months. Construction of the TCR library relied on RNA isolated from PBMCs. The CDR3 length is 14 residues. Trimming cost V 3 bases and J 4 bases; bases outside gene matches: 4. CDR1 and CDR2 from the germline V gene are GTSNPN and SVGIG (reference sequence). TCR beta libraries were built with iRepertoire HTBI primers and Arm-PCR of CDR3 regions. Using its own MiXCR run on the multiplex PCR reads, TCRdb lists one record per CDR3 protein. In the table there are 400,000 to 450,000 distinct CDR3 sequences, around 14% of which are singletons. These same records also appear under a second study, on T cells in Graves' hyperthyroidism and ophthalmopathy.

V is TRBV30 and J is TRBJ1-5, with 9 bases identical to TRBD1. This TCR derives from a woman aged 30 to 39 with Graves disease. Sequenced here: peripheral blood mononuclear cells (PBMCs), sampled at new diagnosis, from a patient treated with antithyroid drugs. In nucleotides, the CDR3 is TGTGCCTGGAGCTCGGGACAGGGTAATCAGCCCCAGCATTTT. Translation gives CAWSSGQGNQPQHF.